This TCR beta chain was observed in a study of beta chain features in type 1 diabetes. CD45RO/CCR7/CD25/CD127/CD95/CD27 separated CD4+ naive, central memory, regulatory and stem cell-like memory cells by sorting. Points from the study as a whole: The analysis here could not establish whether HLA type shapes TCRB rearrangement. Moderate but significant shortening of TCRB CDR3s was recorded in all four CD4+ subsets from Type 1 diabetes patients. A greater similarity of naive, central memory and Treg TCRB repertoires was seen among patients than among healthy donors.

Expressed TCRB transcripts were sequenced, since all the RNA that had been isolated was reverse transcribed. The protocol was immunoSEQ multiplex PCR, while the TCRdb copy is restricted to in-frame clones and leaves out a portion. Of under 400,000 clones in the sample, roughly a fifth are singletons; the top ten hold under 0.055%. This CDR3 is built from 11 residues. V was pared by 8 bases and J by 8 bases, with 12 bases between. CDR1 is MDHEN, CDR2 SYDVKM, per germline. This clone was observed a few times. Its cognate antigen is unknown. The J gene is TRBJ1-1, the V gene TRBV28; D is perhaps TRBD1 (6 bases). The receptor's source is a young woman in good health. The sample was naive CD4+ T cells from blood. This chain's CDR3 is CASGFTGEAFF. In nucleotides, the CDR3 is TGTGCCAGCGGGTTCACAGGGGAAGCTTTCTTT.